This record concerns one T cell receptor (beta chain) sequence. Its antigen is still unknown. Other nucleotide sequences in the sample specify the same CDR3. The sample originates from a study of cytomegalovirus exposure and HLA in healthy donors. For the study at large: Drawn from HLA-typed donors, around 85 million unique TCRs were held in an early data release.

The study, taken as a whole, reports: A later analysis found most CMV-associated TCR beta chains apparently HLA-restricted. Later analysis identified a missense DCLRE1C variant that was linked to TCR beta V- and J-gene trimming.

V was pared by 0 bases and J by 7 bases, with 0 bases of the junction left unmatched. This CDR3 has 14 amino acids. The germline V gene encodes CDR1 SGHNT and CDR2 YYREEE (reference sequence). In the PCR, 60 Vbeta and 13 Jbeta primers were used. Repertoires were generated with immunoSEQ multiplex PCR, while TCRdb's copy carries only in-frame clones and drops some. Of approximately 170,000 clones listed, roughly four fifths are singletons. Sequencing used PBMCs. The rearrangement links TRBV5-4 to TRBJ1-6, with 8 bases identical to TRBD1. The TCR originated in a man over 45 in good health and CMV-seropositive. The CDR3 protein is CASSLDRGNSPLHF. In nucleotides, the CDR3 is TGTGCCAGCAGCTTGGACAGGGGGAATTCACCCCTCCACTTT.